This T cell receptor (beta chain) was identified in a study of shared clonotypes between healthy human individuals. Overall study: The study enrolled a couple of women and a few men aged 18 to 49. Study results and limitations: Across a handful of donors, naive CD4 shared 5% to 6%, naive CD8 less than 4%, memory CD4 2.3%, memory CD8 about 0.38%. The authors sampled blood alone, and tissue repertoires likely differ.

Details on this clone: The antigen remains unidentified.

Generated by immunoSEQ multiplex PCR, the TCRdb table keeps only in-frame clones and is missing some. The repertoire holds more than 550,000 clones, with less than 95% as singletons. Germline loops: CDR1 LGHNA, CDR2 YSLEER. V shed 1 base and J 7 bases; nucleotides not matched to a gene: 9. The CDR3 is 15 residues long. The sequence was collected from a man in his late teens or twenties in good health. Some clones in this sample may be carry-over from other donors' samples. The chain uses TRBV4-3 and TRBJ2-5; 7 bases line up with TRBD1. Material for sequencing was memory CD8+ T cells from PBMCs. Subset: CD45RO+ cells pooled with CCR7-negative TemRA cells. In nucleotides, the CDR3 is TGCGCCAGCAGCCAAGGAGGGGGCGGTTTGGGGACCCAGTACTTC. As protein: CASSQGGGGLGTQYF.